The 17 T cell receptor beta chains below were found in one sample sequenced in a study of OX40 agonist ivuxolimab in advanced cancers. The library was generated by the immunoSEQ multiplex PCR assay. TCRdb provides this immuneACCESS table in a form limited to in-frame rearrangements. Some clones are lacking; in checked studies, under half of them reflect an unresolved V gene, and why the rest are absent is not known. The sample data list approximately 90,000 clones, and around 87% of these were observed just once. 3.5% to 5.5% of the sample lies in the top ten. The sequencing here drew on CD4+ or CD8+ T cells sorted from blood, taken in a trial of the OX40 agonist ivuxolimab. The receptors shown here come from an adult with an advanced solid tumor such as melanoma, head and neck, liver or kidney cancer.

The rearrangement uses TRBV5-5 and TRBJ1-2; TRBD1 is a possible D gene (6 bases). V was cut by 5 bases and J by 2 bases, with 19 bases left in between. This CDR3 contains 16 residues. The germline V gene has CDR1 SGHKS and CDR2 YYEKEE (reference sequence). The CDR3 loop is CASRLGPTGPNYGYTF. The CDR3 DNA sequence: TGTGCCAGCAGACTGGGTCCTACAGGGCCGAACTATGGCTACACCTTC.

The CDR3 reads CASSFAGYYNEQFF. The CDR3 DNA follows: TGTGCCAGCAGTTTTGCCGGATATTACAATGAGCAGTTCTTC. The chain employs TRBV27 and TRBJ2-1, with unresolved D. Trimming took off 3 bases at V and 4 bases at J, with 10 bases between the two ends. This CDR3 is 14 amino acids long. CDR1 and CDR2 from the germline V gene are MNHEY and SMNVEV (reference sequence).

V is TRBV6-1 and J is TRBJ2-7, with 8 bases aligning to TRBD1. V shed 11 bases and J 1 base; nucleotides not matched to a gene: 10. There are 14 residues in the CDR3. Looked up from germline, CDR1 is MNHNS and CDR2 is SASEGT. CDR3 sequence reads: CAGNDRGPSYEQYF. Written as DNA, the CDR3 is TGTGCCGGCAATGACAGGGGCCCATCCTACGAGCAGTACTTC.

The J gene is TRBJ2-7, the V gene TRBV5-4; TRBD2 matches 7 bases. Germline CDR1 SGHNT, CDR2 YYREEE (reference sequence). This CDR3 spans 13 amino acids. V gave up 1 base and J gave up 6 bases; unmatched junction bases: 4. The DNA for the CDR3 is TGTGCCAGCAGCTTGACGGCGGGAGCCGAGCAGTACTTC. The encoded protein is CASSLTAGAEQYF.

The genes are TRBV5-1 and TRBJ1-5; D gene uncertain. Trimming stripped 1 base from V and 2 bases from J, with 7 bases between. Germline V lookup: CDR1 SGHRS, CDR2 YFSETQ. This CDR3 is 14 amino acids long. CDR3 DNA: TGCGCCAGCAGCTTGTCTGGACGCAATCAGCCCCAGCATTTT. It codes for CASSLSGRNQPQHF.

The V and J genes are TRBV9 and TRBJ2-3; D remains ambiguous. V gave up 0 bases and J gave up 5 bases, with 16 bases separating them. CDR1 SGDLS and CDR2 YYNGEE come from the germline V gene. CDR3 size: 16 residues. The CDR3 DNA reads TGTGCCAGCAGCGTAGCCCCCAGACCTCCGGGAGATACGCAGTATTTT. Translated: CASSVAPRPPGDTQYF.

The chain uses TRBV9 and TRBJ2-7; D remains ambiguous. CDR1 and CDR2 from the germline V gene are SGDLS and YYNGEE. The ends were cut back, 0 bases at V and 3 bases at J, with 13 bases in the middle. The CDR3 covers 15 residues. CDR3 amino acids: CASSVGPDLDYEQYF. In DNA form, the CDR3 reads TGTGCCAGCAGCGTAGGACCGGACCTAGACTACGAGCAGTACTTC. Full variable domain (outside the CDR3, taken from reference TRBV9 and TRBJ2-7): DSGVTQTPKHLITATGQRVTLRCSPRSGDLSVYWYQQSLDQGLQFLIQYYNGEERAKGNILERFSAQQFPDLHSELNLSSLELGDSALYFCASSVGPDLDYEQYFGPGTRLTVT.

This clone has only one observation. The chain employs TRBV29-1 and TRBJ2-1; perhaps TRBD2 as D (7 bases). Germline lookup yields CDR1 SQVTM and CDR2 ANQGSEA. The CDR3 extends over 15 amino acids. The V end lost 1 base, the J end lost 8 bases, and 18 bases lay between the germline ends. The CDR3, as DNA: TGCAGCGTTGAAGCCGCCTCCTTAGGGGGGGATGAGCAGTTCTTC. Its protein product is CSVEAASLGGDEQFF.

Here the CDR3 DNA reads TGTGCCAGCAGTGAAGCGCTTTCGGGGGAGAACACTGAAGCTTTCTTT. It specifies CASSEALSGENTEAFF. V is TRBV2 and J is TRBJ1-1; D is perhaps TRBD1 (5 bases). The CDR3 is 16 amino acids. Trimming stripped 0 bases from V and 1 base from J, with 12 bases between. Germline V gives CDR1 SNHLY, CDR2 FYNNEI.

The V and J genes are TRBV9 and TRBJ1-1; 9 bases line up with TRBD1. The CDR3 contains 14 residues. Trimming cost V 3 bases and J 5 bases; bases outside gene matches: 5. CDR1 is SGDLS and CDR2 is YYNGEE in the germline V gene. CDR3 protein: CASSEGQGYTEAFF. Written as DNA, the CDR3 is TGTGCCAGCAGCGAGGGACAGGGTTATACTGAAGCTTTCTTT.

Only one count was recorded for this clone. CDR3 DNA: TGTGCCAGTATGGACAGAACTAACACCGGGGAGCTGTTTTTT. It translates to CASMDRTNTGELFF. The chain joins TRBV19 to TRBJ2-2; D might be TRBD1 (6 bases). CDR1 LNHDA and CDR2 SQIVND come from the germline V gene (reference sequence). V was trimmed by 7 bases and J by 2 bases, leaving 11 bases between them. The CDR3 covers 14 residues.

V and J are TRBV19 and TRBJ1-2; 10 bases are a match to TRBD1. This CDR3 is 17 amino acids long. Unmatched junction bases numbered 9, after V lost 5 bases and J lost 0 bases. Germline loops: CDR1 LNHDA, CDR2 SQIVND (reference sequence). CDR3 sequence (DNA): TGTGCCAGTAGTCCGACAGGGGGCGCCTGGGCTAACTATGGCTACACCTTC. It specifies CASSPTGGAWANYGYTF.

The chain recombines TRBV27 with TRBJ2-2, with D perhaps matching TRBD1 (6 bases). CDR3 length: 13 amino acids. Trimming removed 5 bases from V and 4 bases from J, with 8 bases in between. Germline V lookup: CDR1 MNHEY, CDR2 SMNVEV (reference sequence). The CDR3 loop is CASSHRVTGELFF. The CDR3 DNA sequence: TGTGCCAGCAGTCACAGGGTCACCGGGGAGCTGTTTTTT.

The V gene is TRBV5-1, the J gene TRBJ2-2; TRBD2 might be the D (5 bases). V was trimmed by 3 bases and J by 4 bases, leaving 13 bases between them. This CDR3 region has 15 residues. In germline, CDR1 is SGHRS, CDR2 YFSETQ. The CDR3 DNA is TGCGCCAGCAGCTCAGGTGGTACTAGCACCGGGGAGCTGTTTTTT. Residues: CASSSGGTSTGELFF.

The chain couples TRBV19 to TRBJ1-2; D gene unclear. The CDR3 sequence is 11 residues long. The germline gives CDR1 LNHDA, CDR2 SQIVND (reference sequence). V was trimmed by 3 bases and J by 7 bases, leaving 6 bases between them. CDR3 region: CASSIRGGYTF. CDR3 bases: TGTGCCAGTAGTATTCGCGGTGGCTACACCTTC.

The chain joins TRBV20-1 to TRBJ1-5; D gene ambiguous. Germline CDR1 and CDR2: DFQATT and SNEGSKA (reference sequence). Trimming left V 0 bases short and J 11 bases short, with 8 bases between. The CDR3 is made up of 11 amino acids. The CDR3 region has the DNA TGCAGTGCTAGAGATAGTGTTACCCAGCATTTT. This translates into CSARDSVTQHF.

For this clone: A read error may explain this, as a much larger clone is one base away. Other nucleotide sequences from this sample produce the same CDR3. The chain joins TRBV7-7 to TRBJ2-1; TRBD1 agrees at 9 bases. Germline V CDR1 and CDR2: SSHAT, FNYEAQ (reference sequence). This CDR3 contains 15 residues. In DNA, the CDR3 is TGTGCTAGCAGCCTAGAGGGACAGGGATACAATGAGCAGTTCTTC. It codes for CASSLEGQGYNEQFF.